This TCR beta chain came from a study of T cell repertoires in ileal Crohn's disease. General study results and limits: Compared with CD4 T cells, sorted CD8 cells carried more expanded clones. Active smokers at surgery had more clonal expansions than non-smokers. Every patient over 26.8% clonality showed endoscopic recurrence.

Eligibility required adulthood, ileal or ileocolonic Crohn's disease and indicated ileocolonic resection. TCRdb keeps only in-frame clones here, not all; method: immunoSEQ multiplex PCR. The repertoire holds approximately 9,000 clones, with around three quarters as singletons. Germline V lookup: CDR1 MNHNS, CDR2 SASEGT. The CDR3 consists of 12 residues. As concerns this clone: Antigen unknown.

This chain joins TRBV6-1 and TRBJ2-5; possibly TRBD1 for D (7 bases). The sequence came from an adult with Crohn's disease. The sequenced material came from ileal tissue. The CDR3 bases are TGTGCTACGGAGGGGGCAGGAGAGACCCAGTACTTC. Its translation: CATEGAGETQYF.